The next 20 T cell receptor beta chains were all read from a single sample in a study of blood T cell repertoires in COVID-19. Sequencing used immunoSEQ multiplex PCR; TCRdb keeps in-frame clones, though not all of them. Of a few hundred thousand clones detected, approximately 80% appear once; the ten largest clones hold over 3.5%. Specimen: peripheral blood. The source of these receptors is a woman aged 45-65 years with active or convalescent COVID-19.

In this sample, this clone turned up a few times. The CDR3 loop is CASSYSVTGLGQPQHF. The CDR3 nucleotides read TGTGCCAGCAGTTACTCTGTAACAGGGTTGGGACAGCCCCAGCATTTT. The chain uses TRBV6-6 and TRBJ1-5; possible D gene TRBD1, 6 bases. V was clipped by 0 bases and J by 7 bases, with 16 bases between them. CDR3 size: 16 residues. Germline V gene data show CDR1 as MNHNY and CDR2 as SVGAGI (reference sequence).

This clone was found once. The chain combines TRBV3-1 (or the pseudogene TRBV3-2) with TRBJ2-3; D not certain. The germline CDR1 and CDR2 sequences are LGHDT and YNNKEL (reference sequence). Trimming removed 0 bases from V and 0 bases from J, with 7 bases in between. CDR3 length: 15 residues. CDR3 sequence reads: CASSQDLRSTDTQYF. The CDR3 DNA follows: TGTGCCAGCAGCCAAGATTTGCGGAGCACAGATACGCAGTATTTT.

This chain joins TRBV5-1 and TRBJ1-4, with 9 bases fitting TRBD1. This CDR3 region has 15 residues. V lost 4 bases to trimming and J lost 8 bases; unmatched junction nucleotides: 9. The germline V gene has CDR1 SGHRS and CDR2 YFSETQ. The CDR3 region has the DNA TGCGCCAGCAGCCGGTGGACAGGGGAGTTAGAAAAACTGTTTTTT. This translates into CASSRWTGELEKLFF.

This clone was found a few times. The V gene is TRBV7-9, the J gene TRBJ2-3; 8 positions agree with TRBD2. Per germline, CDR1 SEHNR and CDR2 FQNEAQ (reference sequence). The CDR3 is 16 residues long. Trimming took 1 base from V and 4 from J; bases not matched to a gene: 7. The CDR3 nucleotides read TGTGCCAGCAGCTTAGAAAGCGGGAGAAGCCCAGATACGCAGTATTTT. Its protein is CASSLESGRSPDTQYF.

This chain connects TRBV7-2 to TRBJ2-2, with a possible D match to TRBD2 (6 bases). V lost 0 bases and J lost 8, with 13 bases in between. From germline, CDR1 is SGHTA and CDR2 FQGNSA. The CDR3 consists of 15 residues. CDR3 sequence (DNA): TGTGCCAGCAGCTTAGCGGTGGGAGGTTCGGGGGAGCTGTTTTTT. It codes for CASSLAVGGSGELFF.

The chain couples TRBV5-1 to TRBJ1-1; D is unclear. Trimming pared 3 bases from V and 2 bases from J, leaving 11 bases between. CDR1 and CDR2 from the germline V gene are SGHRS and YFSETQ. The CDR3 extends over 14 amino acids. This chain's CDR3 is CASSSISSNTEAFF. CDR3 DNA: TGCGCCAGCAGCTCAATCTCGAGCAACACTGAAGCTTTCTTT. Combining the CDR3 with reference TRBV5-1 and TRBJ1-1 gives the whole variable domain KAGVTQTPRYLIKTRGQQVTLSCSPISGHRSVSWYQQTPGQGLQFLFEYFSETQRNKGNFPGRFSGRQFSNSRSEMNVSTLELGDSALYLCASSSISSNTEAFFGQGTRLTVV.

Here the CDR3 DNA reads TGCGCCAGCAGCTTGGACCCTCAGGGCGGTGGCTACACCTTC. This translates into CASSLDPQGGGYTF. The chain combines TRBV5-1 with TRBJ1-2, with D perhaps TRBD1 (5 bases). Per the germline V gene, CDR1 is SGHRS and CDR2 is YFSETQ. This CDR3 comprises 14 residues. The V and J ends lost 0 bases and 7 bases respectively, with 13 bases between them.

The rearrangement links TRBV28 to TRBJ1-2; 8 bases are shared with TRBD1. The CDR3 consists of 15 residues. Trimming cost V 2 bases and J 8 bases; bases outside gene matches: 10. Germline V CDR1 and CDR2: MDHEN, SYDVKM. CDR3 sequence: CASSLSLGRGHGYTF. The CDR3 nucleotides read TGTGCCAGCAGTTTAAGTCTCGGCAGGGGGCACGGCTACACCTTC.

The chain combines TRBV13 with TRBJ1-2, with a possible D match to TRBD1 (5 bases). Trimming shortened V by 5 bases and J by 3 bases, and 13 bases separated the two germline ends. Germline V gene data show CDR1 as PRHDT and CDR2 as FYEKMQ (reference sequence). The CDR3 contains 14 residues. CDR3 in amino acids: CASSPGTSYYGYTF. The CDR3 region has the DNA TGTGCCAGCAGCCCTGGGACTTCATACTATGGCTACACCTTC.

The V and J genes are TRBV6-5 and TRBJ2-1; 9 nucleotides line up with TRBD2. The V and J ends lost 6 bases and 12 bases, in that order; junction bases with no gene match: 9. CDR3 length: 13 residues. CDR1 and CDR2 (germline): MNHEY, SVGAGI. CDR3 bases: TGTGCCAGCAGCATAGCGTCAGCGGGAGGGCAGTTCTTC. Protein sequence: CASSIASAGGQFF.

This clone was recorded once. The genes are TRBV20-1 and TRBJ2-1, with 10 positions matching TRBD2. The V and J ends lost 3 bases and 5 bases, in that order; junction bases with no gene match: 10. This CDR3 has 16 residues. Looked up from germline, CDR1 is DFQATT and CDR2 is SNEGSKA (reference sequence). The CDR3 reads CSASSASGSPNNEQFF. In DNA, the CDR3 is TGCAGTGCTAGTTCGGCTAGCGGGAGTCCCAACAATGAGCAGTTCTTC.

V and J are TRBV28 and TRBJ2-7; 9 positions match TRBD2. The germline V gene has CDR1 MDHEN and CDR2 SYDVKM. This CDR3 comprises 14 residues. V was clipped by 6 bases and J by 2 bases; unmatched bases: 5. The CDR3 DNA follows: TGTGCCAGCAGACGAGCGGGAGGCCCCTACGAGCAGTACTTC. Residues: CASRRAGGPYEQYF.

This chain links TRBV4-1 with TRBJ2-5, with TRBD1 matching over 8 bases. Germline V gene sequence: CDR1 MGHRA, CDR2 YSYEKL. The J segment lost 3 bases and the V segment lost 0 bases, leaving 3 bases of the junction unmatched. This CDR3 region has 15 residues. For the CDR3, the DNA is TGCGCCAGCAGCCAAGATGGACAGGGCGAAGAGACCCAGTACTTC. This codes for CASSQDGQGEETQYF.

This chain uses TRBV6-5 with TRBJ2-7, with TRBD1 identical over 9 bases. In germline, CDR1 is MNHEY, CDR2 SVGAGI. There are 14 residues in the CDR3. Losses at the gene ends were 7 bases for V and 2 bases for J; bases not matched to a gene: 6. The CDR3 DNA is TGTGCCAGCAAGCTACAGGGGGCCCCCTACGAGCAGTACTTC. This encodes CASKLQGAPYEQYF.

This chain uses TRBV4-1 with TRBJ2-1, with 14 bases that match TRBD2. Germline V CDR1 and CDR2: MGHRA, YSYEKL. The V segment lost 4 bases and the J segment 9 bases; nucleotides outside the gene matches: 8. The CDR3 consists of 16 residues. The CDR3 DNA reads TGCGCCAGCAGCCCCTTCTTAGGACTAGCGGGAGGTGAGCAGTTCTTC. This gives the protein CASSPFLGLAGGEQFF.

The V gene is TRBV19, the J gene TRBJ1-2, with D maybe TRBD1 (5 bases). Germline CDR1 LNHDA, CDR2 SQIVND (reference sequence). The V end lost 7 bases, the J end lost 10 bases, and 16 bases lay between the germline ends. CDR3 length: 12 amino acids. CDR3 protein: CASTRRGTLYTF. The DNA of the CDR3 is TGTGCCAGTACCCGACGGGGGACTCTCTACACCTTC.

V and J are TRBV6-1 and TRBJ2-1; 8 bases line up with TRBD2. The CDR3 is 16 amino acids. Germline CDR1 MNHNS, CDR2 SASEGT. Trimming took 2 bases from V and 2 from J; bases not matched to a gene: 5. The CDR3 region is CASSEQPGGTYNEQFF. The CDR3 nucleotides read TGTGCCAGCAGTGAACAGCCGGGGGGGACCTACAATGAGCAGTTCTTC.

The V call is TRBV10-1, the J call TRBJ2-6; the D gene is possibly TRBD2 (6 bases). The CDR3 extends over 17 amino acids. Per germline, CDR1 WNHNN and CDR2 SYGVQD (reference sequence). Trimming shortened V by 3 bases and J by 3 bases, and 15 bases separated the two germline ends. CDR3 region: CASSDWGESSGANVLTF. The CDR3 region has the DNA TGCGCCAGCAGTGACTGGGGGGAGAGCAGTGGGGCCAACGTCCTGACTTTC.

The rearrangement joins TRBV3-1 (or the pseudogene TRBV3-2) to TRBJ2-3; TRBD2 might be the D (5 bases). V was trimmed by 4 bases and J by 7 bases, leaving 9 bases between them. Germline V lookup: CDR1 LGHDT, CDR2 YNNKEL (reference sequence). The CDR3 has 12 residues. CDR3 protein: CASSRTRHTQYF. The CDR3 DNA reads TGTGCCAGCAGCCGTACTAGACATACGCAGTATTTT.

This clone came up once. The V and J genes are TRBV4-1 and TRBJ2-7; 8 nucleotides agree with TRBD2. CDR3 length equals 16 residues. CDR1 and CDR2 (germline): MGHRA, YSYEKL. With 4 bases clipped from V and 6 bases from J, the junction kept 14 bases outside the gene matches. The CDR3 nucleotides are TGCGCCAGCAGCCGCAGCGGGACTAGAGCTTTCGGCGAGCAGTACTTC. Its translation is CASSRSGTRAFGEQYF.